This T cell receptor beta chain comes out of a study of blood T cell repertoires in COVID-19. Study overall: Acute-phase and convalescent COVID-19 samples originated in the United States, Italy and Spain. PBMCs, B-cell-depleted T cells, or T cells were the source of the cDNA or gDNA that made up the material.

Method: immunoSEQ multiplex PCR; TCRdb's copy keeps in-frame clones and lacks some. The data show fewer than 150,000 clones, approximately 89% seen once. To note about this clone: At the DNA level, this CDR3 is encoded by other sequences in the same sample as well.

Sequencing was performed on peripheral blood. This clonotype was sampled from a woman between 55 and 75 years old with COVID-19, enrolled during active disease.

CDR3 in amino acids: CASSPGQNTGELFF. CDR3 DNA: TGTGCCAGCTCACCAGGACAGAACACCGGGGAGCTGTTTTTT. This chain uses TRBV18 with TRBJ2-2, with TRBD1 as a possible D gene (5 bases). The V end lost 2 bases, the J end lost 1 base, and 5 bases lay between the germline ends. Germline CDR1 and CDR2: KGHSH and LQKENI. The CDR3 sequence is 14 residues long.